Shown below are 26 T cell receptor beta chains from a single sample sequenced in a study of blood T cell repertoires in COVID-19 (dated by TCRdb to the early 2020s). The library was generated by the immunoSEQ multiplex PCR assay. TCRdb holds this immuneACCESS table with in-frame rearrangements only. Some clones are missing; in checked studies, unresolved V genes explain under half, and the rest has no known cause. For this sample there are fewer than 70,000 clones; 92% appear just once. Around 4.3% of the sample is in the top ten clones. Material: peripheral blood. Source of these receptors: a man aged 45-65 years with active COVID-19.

This chain's CDR3 is CASSRQQGAHYGYTF. The CDR3 nucleotides read TGTGCCAGTAGTCGACAACAGGGAGCCCACTATGGCTACACCTTC. This chain links TRBV19 with TRBJ1-2, with TRBD1 as a possible D gene (6 bases). Germline CDR1 and CDR2: LNHDA and SQIVND (reference sequence). The CDR3 has 15 amino acids. Trimming cost V 5 bases and J 3 bases, with 16 bases left between them.

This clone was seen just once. CDR3 nucleotide sequence: TGCGCCAGCAGCCAACAGGGGGCTAACTATGGCTACACCTTC. This translates into CASSQQGANYGYTF. This chain joins TRBV5-1 and TRBJ1-2, with 8 bases identical to TRBD1. CDR3 length: 14 amino acids. Germline trimming cut 4 bases from V and 0 bases from J; bases unmatched to any gene: 2. Germline V gene lookup returns CDR1 SGHRS and CDR2 YFSETQ.

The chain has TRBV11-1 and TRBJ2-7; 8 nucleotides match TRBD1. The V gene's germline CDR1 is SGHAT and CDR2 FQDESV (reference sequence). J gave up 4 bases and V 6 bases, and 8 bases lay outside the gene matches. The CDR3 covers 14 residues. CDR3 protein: CASSEGTGLYEQYF. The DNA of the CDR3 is TGTGCCAGCAGTGAAGGGACAGGACTATACGAGCAGTACTTC.

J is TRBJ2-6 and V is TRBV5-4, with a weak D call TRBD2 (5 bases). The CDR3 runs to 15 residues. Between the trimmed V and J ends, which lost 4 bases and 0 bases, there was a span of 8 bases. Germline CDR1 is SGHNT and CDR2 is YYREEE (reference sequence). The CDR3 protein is CASSRDYSGANVLTF. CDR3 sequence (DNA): TGTGCCAGCAGCCGTGACTACTCTGGGGCCAACGTCCTGACTTTC.

CDR3 protein: CASSSSGTNSYEQYF. The CDR3 DNA reads as TGCGCCAGCAGCTCGTCCGGGACTAACTCCTACGAGCAGTACTTC. The chain links TRBV5-1 to TRBJ2-7; 7 bases match TRBD2. Trimming cost V 3 bases and J 0 bases; bases outside gene matches: 6. From germline, CDR1 is SGHRS and CDR2 YFSETQ. The CDR3 spans 15 residues.

CDR3 nucleotides: TGTGCCAGCAGCCGGACTAGCGGGGTTGAGCAGTTCTTC. It specifies CASSRTSGVEQFF. The chain uses TRBV3-1 (or the pseudogene TRBV3-2) and TRBJ2-1, with TRBD2 identical over 12 bases. Germline V gene data show CDR1 as LGHDT and CDR2 as YNNKEL (reference sequence). The V gene end was trimmed by 4 bases and the J gene end by 9 bases; junction bases not matched to a gene: 1. This CDR3 region has 13 residues.

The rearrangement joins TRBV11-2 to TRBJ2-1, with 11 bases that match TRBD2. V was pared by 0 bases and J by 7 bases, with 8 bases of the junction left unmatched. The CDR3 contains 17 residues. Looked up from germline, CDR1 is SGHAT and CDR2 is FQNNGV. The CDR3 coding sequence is TGTGCCAGCAGCTTAGATCGCGTACTAGCGGGAGCTAATGAGCAGTTCTTC. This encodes CASSLDRVLAGANEQFF.

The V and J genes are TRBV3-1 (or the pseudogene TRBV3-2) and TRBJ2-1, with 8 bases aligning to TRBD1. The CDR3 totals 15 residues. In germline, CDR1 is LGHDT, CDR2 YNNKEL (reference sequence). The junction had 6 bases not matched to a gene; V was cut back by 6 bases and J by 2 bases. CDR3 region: CASRNDRGPYNEQFF. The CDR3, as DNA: TGTGCCAGCAGAAACGACAGGGGTCCCTACAATGAGCAGTTCTTC.

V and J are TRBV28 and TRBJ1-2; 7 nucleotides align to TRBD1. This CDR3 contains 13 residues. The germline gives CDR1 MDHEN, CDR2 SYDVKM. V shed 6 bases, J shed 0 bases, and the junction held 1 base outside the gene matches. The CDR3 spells CASRQGANYGYTF. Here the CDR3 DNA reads TGTGCCAGCAGGCAGGGGGCTAACTATGGCTACACCTTC.

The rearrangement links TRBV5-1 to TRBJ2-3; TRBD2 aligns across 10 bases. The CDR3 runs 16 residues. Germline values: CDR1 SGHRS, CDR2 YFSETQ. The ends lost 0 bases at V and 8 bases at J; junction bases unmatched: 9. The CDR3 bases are TGCGCCAGCAGCTTGGCCGAACTAGCGGGGTCCGGTACGCAGTATTTT. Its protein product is CASSLAELAGSGTQYF.

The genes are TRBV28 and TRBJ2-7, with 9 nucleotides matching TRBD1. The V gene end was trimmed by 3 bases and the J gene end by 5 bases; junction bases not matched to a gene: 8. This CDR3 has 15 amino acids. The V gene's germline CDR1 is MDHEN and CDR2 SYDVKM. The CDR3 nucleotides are TGTGCCAGCAGTTTCCAACAGGGGGCGAGGAACGAGCAGTACTTC. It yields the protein CASSFQQGARNEQYF.

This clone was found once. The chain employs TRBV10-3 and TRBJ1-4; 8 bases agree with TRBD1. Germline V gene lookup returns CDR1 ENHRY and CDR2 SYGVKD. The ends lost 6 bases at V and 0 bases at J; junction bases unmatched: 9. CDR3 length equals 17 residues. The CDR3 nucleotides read TGTGCCATCAGGCCCCGGGACAGGCCTTCAACTAATGAAAAACTGTTTTTT. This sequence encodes CAIRPRDRPSTNEKLFF.

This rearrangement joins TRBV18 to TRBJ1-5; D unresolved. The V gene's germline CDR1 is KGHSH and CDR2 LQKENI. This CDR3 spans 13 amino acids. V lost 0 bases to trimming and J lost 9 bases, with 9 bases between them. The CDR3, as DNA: TGTGCCAGCTCACCACCACCGGGGAGGCCCCAGCATTTT. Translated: CASSPPPGRPQHF.

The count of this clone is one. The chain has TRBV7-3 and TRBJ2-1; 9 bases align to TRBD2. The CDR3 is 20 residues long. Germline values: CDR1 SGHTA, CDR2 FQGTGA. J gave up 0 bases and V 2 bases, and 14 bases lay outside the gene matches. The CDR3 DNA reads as TGTGCCAGCAGCTTAGTGGGAAGGGAACTAGCGGGTGACTCCTACAATGAGCAGTTCTTC. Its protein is CASSLVGRELAGDSYNEQFF.

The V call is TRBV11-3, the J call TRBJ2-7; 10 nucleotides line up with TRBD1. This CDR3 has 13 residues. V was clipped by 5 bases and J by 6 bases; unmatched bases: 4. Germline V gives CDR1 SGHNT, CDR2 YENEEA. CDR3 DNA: TGTGCCAGCAGCGCCGGACAGGGGGGCGAGCAGTACTTC. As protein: CASSAGQGGEQYF.

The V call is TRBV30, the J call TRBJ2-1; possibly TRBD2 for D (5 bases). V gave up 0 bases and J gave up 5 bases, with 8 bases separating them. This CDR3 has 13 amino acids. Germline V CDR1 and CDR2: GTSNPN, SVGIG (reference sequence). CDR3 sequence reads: CAWSVQADNEQFF. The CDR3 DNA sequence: TGTGCCTGGAGTGTACAAGCGGACAATGAGCAGTTCTTC.

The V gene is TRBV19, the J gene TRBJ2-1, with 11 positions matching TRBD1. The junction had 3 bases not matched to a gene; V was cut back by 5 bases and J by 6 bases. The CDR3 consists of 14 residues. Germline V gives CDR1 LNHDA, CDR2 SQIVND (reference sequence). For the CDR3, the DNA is TGTGCCAGTAGTGGGGGGACAGGGGGCAATGAGCAGTTCTTC. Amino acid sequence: CASSGGTGGNEQFF.

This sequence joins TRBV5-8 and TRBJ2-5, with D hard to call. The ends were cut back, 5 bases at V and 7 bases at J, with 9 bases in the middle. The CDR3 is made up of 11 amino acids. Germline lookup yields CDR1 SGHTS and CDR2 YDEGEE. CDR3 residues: CASSDFPTQYF. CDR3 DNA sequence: TGTGCCAGCAGTGACTTCCCGACCCAGTACTTC.

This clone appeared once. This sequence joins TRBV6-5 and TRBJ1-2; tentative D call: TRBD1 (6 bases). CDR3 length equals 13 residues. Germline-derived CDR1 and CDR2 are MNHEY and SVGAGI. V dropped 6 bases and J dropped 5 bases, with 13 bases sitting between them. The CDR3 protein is CASSLLGQYGYTF. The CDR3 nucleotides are TGTGCCAGCAGCCTCCTTGGACAGTATGGCTACACCTTC.

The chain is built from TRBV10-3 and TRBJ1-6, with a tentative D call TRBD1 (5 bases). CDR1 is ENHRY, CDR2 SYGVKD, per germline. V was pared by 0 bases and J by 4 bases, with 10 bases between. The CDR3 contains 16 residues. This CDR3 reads CAISESPGKYNSPLHF. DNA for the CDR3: TGTGCCATCAGTGAGTCGCCAGGGAAGTATAATTCACCCCTCCACTTT.

The CDR3 reads CASSLRDSGWETQYF. The CDR3 nucleotides are TGTGCCAGCAGTCTACGGGACTCAGGGTGGGAGACCCAGTACTTC. The genes are TRBV6-5 and TRBJ2-5, with D possibly being TRBD2 (6 bases). Trimming cost V 5 bases and J 5 bases, with 18 bases left between them. Looked up from germline, CDR1 is MNHEY and CDR2 is SVGAGI. CDR3 size: 15 residues.

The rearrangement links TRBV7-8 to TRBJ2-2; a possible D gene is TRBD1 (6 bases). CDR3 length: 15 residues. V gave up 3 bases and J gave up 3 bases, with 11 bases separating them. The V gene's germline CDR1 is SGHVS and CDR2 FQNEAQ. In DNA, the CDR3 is TGTGCCAGCAGCTTTAAGGACAGATACACCGGGGAGCTGTTTTTT. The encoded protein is CASSFKDRYTGELFF.

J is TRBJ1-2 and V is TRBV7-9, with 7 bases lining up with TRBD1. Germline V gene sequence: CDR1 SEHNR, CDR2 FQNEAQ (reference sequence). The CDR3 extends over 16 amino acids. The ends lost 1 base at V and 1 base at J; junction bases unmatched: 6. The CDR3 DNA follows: TGTGCCAGCAGCTTAGGAGGGACAGTTCTTAACTATGGCTACACCTTC. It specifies CASSLGGTVLNYGYTF.

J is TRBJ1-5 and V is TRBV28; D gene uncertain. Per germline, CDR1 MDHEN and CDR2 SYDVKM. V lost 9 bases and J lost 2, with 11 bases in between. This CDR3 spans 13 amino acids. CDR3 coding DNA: TGTGCCAGTGAGATCGGGGGCAATCAGCCCCAGCATTTT. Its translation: CASEIGGNQPQHF.

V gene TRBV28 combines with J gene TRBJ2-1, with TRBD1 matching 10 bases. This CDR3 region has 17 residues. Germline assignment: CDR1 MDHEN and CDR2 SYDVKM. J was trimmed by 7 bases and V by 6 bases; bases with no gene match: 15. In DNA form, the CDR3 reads TGTGCCAGCAGCCCTTACAGGACAGGGGGATTGATGAATGAGCAGTTCTTC. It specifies CASSPYRTGGLMNEQFF.

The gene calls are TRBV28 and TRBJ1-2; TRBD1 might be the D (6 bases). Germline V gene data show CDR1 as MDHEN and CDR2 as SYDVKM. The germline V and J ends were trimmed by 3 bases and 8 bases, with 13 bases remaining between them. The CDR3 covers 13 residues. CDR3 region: CASSFSGDEGYTF. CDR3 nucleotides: TGTGCCAGCAGTTTCTCAGGGGATGAAGGCTACACCTTC.